The 15 T cell receptor beta chains listed next were all sequenced from one sample in a study of T cells in Graves' hyperthyroidism and ophthalmopathy. Amplification of TCR beta CDR3 regions was performed using RNA transcripts as template. A set of HTBI primers served as the primers for a first-round RT-PCR of the TCR CDR3. TCRdb reprocessed the multiplex PCR reads via MiXCR and lists one record per CDR3 protein. The repertoire holds about 510,000 distinct CDR3 sequences, with approximately 14% as singletons. Material: blood. All receptors come from a woman in her thirties or forties with Graves' hyperthyroidism.

This clonotype came up many times. The rearrangement joins TRBV30 to TRBJ2-1, with TRBD2 identical over 11 bases. With V trimmed by 3 bases and J by 4 bases, 5 bases remained unmatched. Germline V gives CDR1 GTSNPN, CDR2 SVGIG (reference sequence). This CDR3 spans 15 amino acids. The CDR3 region has the DNA TGTGCCTGGAGCCGCGGGACTAGCGGATACAATGAGCAGTTCTTC. Encoded protein: CAWSRGTSGYNEQFF.

Worth noting for this clonotype: A much bigger clone sits one base away, suggesting this may be a read error. The chain joins TRBV24-1 to TRBJ2-2; a possible D gene is TRBD1 (5 bases). CDR3 length: 15 amino acids. From germline, CDR1 is KGHDR and CDR2 SFDVKD. CDR3 amino acids: CVTSGAGGANRQLFF. The DNA of the CDR3 is TGTGTCACCAGTGGGGCAGGTGGCGCCAACCGGCAGCTGTTTTTT.

The chain combines TRBV15 with TRBJ2-2; 10 positions match TRBD2. The trim removed 0 bases at V and 5 bases at J, leaving 9 bases unmatched. Germline lookup yields CDR1 LNHNV and CDR2 YYDKDF (reference sequence). The CDR3 loop spans 18 amino acids. CDR3 region: CATSRDLPSGSWTGELFF. The CDR3 DNA reads TGTGCCACCAGCAGAGACCTACCTAGCGGGAGTTGGACCGGGGAGCTGTTTTTT.

This clonotype has a count of ten or more. The V call is TRBV20-1, the J call TRBJ2-7; D possibly matches TRBD1 or TRBD2 (5 bases each). CDR1 is DFQATT and CDR2 is SNEGSKA in the germline V gene (reference sequence). V shed 5 bases and J shed 2 bases, with 16 bases lying between them. The CDR3 extends over 14 amino acids. As DNA, the CDR3 is TGCAGTGCTTCCTGGGGGAGTGGAACCTACGAGCAGTACTTC. The encoded protein is CSASWGSGTYEQYF.

There are many counts of this clonotype. The rearrangement uses TRBV30 and TRBJ1-1; D is possibly TRBD1 (6 bases). Trimming removed 7 bases at V and 0 bases at J, with 18 bases between. This CDR3 is built from 15 residues. From germline, CDR1 is GTSNPN and CDR2 SVGIG (reference sequence). CDR3 sequence: CAFKIQGILNTEAFF. The CDR3, as DNA: TGTGCCTTCAAGATACAGGGTATTTTGAACACTGAAGCTTTCTTT. The variable domain in full, with the rest retrieved from reference TRBV30 and TRBJ1-1, is SQTIHQWPATLVQPVGSPLSLECTVEGTSNPNLYWYRQAAGRGLQLLFYSVGIGQISSEVPQNLSASRPQDRQFILSSKKLLLSDSGFYLCAFKIQGILNTEAFFGQGTRLTVV.

This clonotype was observed at least ten times. The J gene is TRBJ2-7, the V gene TRBV5-1; 7 positions agree with TRBD1. CDR1 is SGHRS and CDR2 is YFSETQ in the germline V gene. The V segment lost 1 base and the J segment 4 bases; nucleotides outside the gene matches: 8. The CDR3 spans 15 residues. Here the CDR3 DNA reads TGCGCCAGCAGCTTGATCCAAGGACAGGCGTACGAGCAGTACTTC. Protein product: CASSLIQGQAYEQYF. Together with reference TRBV5-1 and TRBJ2-7, the CDR3 gives the full variable domain: KAGVTQTPRYLIKTRGQQVTLSCSPISGHRSVSWYQQTPGQGLQFLFEYFSETQRNKGNFPGRFSGRQFSNSRSEMNVSTLELGDSALYLCASSLIQGQAYEQYFGPGTRLTVT.

Only a few counts were recorded for this clonotype. The DNA of the CDR3 is TGTGCCACCATCGAGGACAGGGCTTCGACAGATACGCAGTATTTT. Residues: CATIEDRASTDTQYF. The chain combines TRBV24-1 with TRBJ2-3, with 8 bases lining up with TRBD1. Germline V lookup: CDR1 KGHDR, CDR2 SFDVKD. This CDR3 has 15 amino acids. The junction had 9 bases not matched to a gene; V was cut back by 8 bases and J by 3 bases.

The gene calls are TRBV3-1 and TRBJ2-7; D might be TRBD1 or TRBD2, each matching 5 bases. CDR3 length: 16 residues. Germline V CDR1 and CDR2: LGHDT, YNNKEL (reference sequence). V dropped 3 bases and J dropped 2 bases, with 17 bases sitting between them. CDR3 residues: CASSHVPGTPTYEQYF. The CDR3 DNA sequence: TGTGCCAGCAGCCATGTCCCAGGGACCCCCACCTACGAGCAGTACTTC.

This sequence joins TRBV9 and TRBJ1-1; TRBD1 is a possible D gene (5 bases). V was clipped by 4 bases and J by 7 bases, with 11 bases between them. The CDR3 contains 12 residues. The germline V gene encodes CDR1 SGDLS and CDR2 YYNGEE. CDR3: CASSRGGSEAFF. In DNA form, the CDR3 reads TGTGCCAGCAGCCGGGGGGGGAGTGAAGCTTTCTTT.

At least ten counts were recorded for this clonotype. The chain combines TRBV12-3 or TRBV12-4 with TRBJ1-2; 7 bases map to TRBD1. This CDR3 contains 13 residues. Losses at the gene ends were 5 bases for V and 4 bases for J; bases not matched to a gene: 4. DNA of the CDR3: TGTGCCAGCAGTGTAGACAGGGCCTATGGCTACACCTTC. This translates into CASSVDRAYGYTF.

The chain employs TRBV6-1 and TRBJ1-5; D ambiguous. CDR1 and CDR2 (germline): MNHNS, SASEGT. V was pared by 11 bases and J by 5 bases, with 10 bases between. The CDR3 has 11 residues. The CDR3 here is CAASRDQPQHF. For the CDR3, the DNA is TGTGCCGCATCCAGAGATCAGCCCCAGCATTTT.

This clonotype came up many times. The chain employs TRBV27 and TRBJ2-5, with 8 bases matching TRBD1. Trimming took 8 bases from V and 5 from J; bases not matched to a gene: 13. This CDR3 has 15 residues. Germline values: CDR1 MNHEY, CDR2 SMNVEV (reference sequence). CDR3 DNA: TGTGCCAGCGGCCAAGGGGCAGGGGGCATGGAGACCCAGTACTTC. This translates into CASGQGAGGMETQYF.

The chain uses TRBV9 and TRBJ2-3, with D tentatively TRBD2 (6 bases). The V gene's germline CDR1 is SGDLS and CDR2 YYNGEE. The CDR3 has 14 amino acids. Trimming removed 2 bases from V and 8 bases from J, with 15 bases in between. This chain's CDR3 is CASSVSPEGTTQYF. As DNA, the CDR3 is TGTGCCAGCAGCGTTTCCCCGGAGGGGACTACGCAGTATTTT.

This clonotype was detected only a few times. This sequence joins TRBV19 and TRBJ1-1; TRBD1 might be the D (5 bases). The CDR3 is made up of 13 amino acids. Trimming left V 7 bases short and J 2 bases short, with 11 bases between. The germline gives CDR1 LNHDA, CDR2 SQIVND (reference sequence). As DNA, the CDR3 is TGTGCCAGTAAAGAGAGGGGAAACACTGAAGCTTTCTTT. Protein product: CASKERGNTEAFF.

The genes are TRBV20-1 and TRBJ2-7, with D possibly called TRBD1 or TRBD2 (5 bases each). Germline CDR1 is DFQATT and CDR2 is SNEGSKA (reference sequence). This CDR3 spans 17 amino acids. With 0 bases removed from V and 4 bases from J, the gap between germline ends came to 22 bases. CDR3 region: CSARDRGRVFAFYEQYF. Written as DNA, the CDR3 is TGCAGTGCTAGAGATCGGGGCAGGGTGTTCGCTTTTTACGAGCAGTACTTC.